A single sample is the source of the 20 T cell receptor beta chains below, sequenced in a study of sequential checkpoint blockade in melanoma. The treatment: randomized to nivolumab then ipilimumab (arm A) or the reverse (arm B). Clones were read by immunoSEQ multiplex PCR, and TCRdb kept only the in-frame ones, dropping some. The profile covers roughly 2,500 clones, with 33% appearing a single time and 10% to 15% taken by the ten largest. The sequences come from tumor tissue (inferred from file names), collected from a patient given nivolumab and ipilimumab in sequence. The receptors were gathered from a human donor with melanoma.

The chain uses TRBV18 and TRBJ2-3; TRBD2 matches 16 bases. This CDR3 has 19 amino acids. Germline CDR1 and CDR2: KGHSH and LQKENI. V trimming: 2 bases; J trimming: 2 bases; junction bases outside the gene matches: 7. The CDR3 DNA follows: TGTGCCAGCTCACCAATCAAGGGACTAGCGGGAGGGGTCACAGATACGCAGTATTTT. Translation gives CASSPIKGLAGGVTDTQYF.

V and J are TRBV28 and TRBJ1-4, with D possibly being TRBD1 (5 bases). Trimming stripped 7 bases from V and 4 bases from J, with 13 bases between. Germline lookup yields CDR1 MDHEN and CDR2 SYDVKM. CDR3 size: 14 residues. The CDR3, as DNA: TGTGCCAGCACTCCCGGGGACCGTAATGAAAAACTGTTTTTT. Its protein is CASTPGDRNEKLFF.

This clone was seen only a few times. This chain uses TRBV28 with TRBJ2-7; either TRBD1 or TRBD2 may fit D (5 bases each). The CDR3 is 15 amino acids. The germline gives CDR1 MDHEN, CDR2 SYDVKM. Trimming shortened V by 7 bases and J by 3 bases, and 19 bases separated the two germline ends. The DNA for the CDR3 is TGTGCCAGCATTCCTCCGGGACGAGCTAGCTACGAGCAGTACTTC. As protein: CASIPPGRASYEQYF.

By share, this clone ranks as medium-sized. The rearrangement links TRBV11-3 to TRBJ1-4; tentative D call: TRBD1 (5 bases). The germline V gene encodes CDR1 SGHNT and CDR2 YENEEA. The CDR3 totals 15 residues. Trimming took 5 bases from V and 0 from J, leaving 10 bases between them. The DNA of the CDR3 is TGTGCCAGCAGCCCTGGGGCAGCAACTAATGAAAAACTGTTTTTT. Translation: CASSPGAATNEKLFF.

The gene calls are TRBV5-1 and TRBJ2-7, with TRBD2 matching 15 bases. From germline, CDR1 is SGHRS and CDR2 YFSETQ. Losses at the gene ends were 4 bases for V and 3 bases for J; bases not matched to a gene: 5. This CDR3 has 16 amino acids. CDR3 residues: CASSQGLAGGVYEQYF. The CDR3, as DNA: TGCGCCAGCAGCCAGGGACTAGCGGGAGGTGTCTACGAGCAGTACTTC.

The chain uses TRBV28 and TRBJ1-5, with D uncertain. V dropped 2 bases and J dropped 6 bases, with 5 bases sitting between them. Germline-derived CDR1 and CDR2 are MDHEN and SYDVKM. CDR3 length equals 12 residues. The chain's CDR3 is CASSLMVQPQHF. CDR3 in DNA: TGTGCCAGCAGTTTAATGGTTCAGCCCCAGCATTTT.

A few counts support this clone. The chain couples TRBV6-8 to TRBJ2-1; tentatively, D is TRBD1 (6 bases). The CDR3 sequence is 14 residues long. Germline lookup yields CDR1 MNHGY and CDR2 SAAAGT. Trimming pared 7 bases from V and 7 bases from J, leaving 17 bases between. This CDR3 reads CASNNRDRGNEQFF. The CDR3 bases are TGTGCCAGCAACAACAGGGACCGAGGGAATGAGCAGTTCTTC.

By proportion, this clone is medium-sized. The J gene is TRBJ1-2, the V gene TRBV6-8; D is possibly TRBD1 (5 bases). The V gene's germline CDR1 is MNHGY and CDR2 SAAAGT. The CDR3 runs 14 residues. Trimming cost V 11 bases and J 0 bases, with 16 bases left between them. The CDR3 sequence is CAATEQATNYGYTF. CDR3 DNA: TGTGCCGCTACTGAACAGGCGACTAACTATGGCTACACCTTC.

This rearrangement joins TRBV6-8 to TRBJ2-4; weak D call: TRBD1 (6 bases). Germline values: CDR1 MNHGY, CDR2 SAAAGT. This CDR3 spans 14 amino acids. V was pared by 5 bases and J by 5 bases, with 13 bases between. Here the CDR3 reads CASSVTGVENIQYF. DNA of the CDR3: TGTGCCAGCAGTGTGACAGGAGTAGAAAACATTCAGTACTTC.

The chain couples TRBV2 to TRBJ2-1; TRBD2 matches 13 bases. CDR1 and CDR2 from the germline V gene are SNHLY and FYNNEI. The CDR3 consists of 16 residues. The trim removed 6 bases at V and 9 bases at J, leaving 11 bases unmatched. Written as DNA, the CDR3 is TGTGCCAGCAGCCAAGCTGGACTAGCGGGAGCCGGTGAGCAGTTCTTC. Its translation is CASSQAGLAGAGEQFF.

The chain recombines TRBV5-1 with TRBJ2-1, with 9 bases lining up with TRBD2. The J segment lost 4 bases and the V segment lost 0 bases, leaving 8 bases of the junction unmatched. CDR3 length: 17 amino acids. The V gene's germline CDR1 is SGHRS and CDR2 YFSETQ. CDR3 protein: CASSLVTVAGGYNEQFF. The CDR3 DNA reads TGCGCCAGCAGCTTGGTCACGGTGGCGGGGGGGTACAATGAGCAGTTCTTC.

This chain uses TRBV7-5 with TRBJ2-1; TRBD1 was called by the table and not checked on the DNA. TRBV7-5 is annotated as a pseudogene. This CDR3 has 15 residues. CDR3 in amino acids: CASSQGQGPYNEQFF. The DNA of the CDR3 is TGTGCCAGCAGCCAAGGACAGGGACCCTACAATGAGCAGTTCTTC.

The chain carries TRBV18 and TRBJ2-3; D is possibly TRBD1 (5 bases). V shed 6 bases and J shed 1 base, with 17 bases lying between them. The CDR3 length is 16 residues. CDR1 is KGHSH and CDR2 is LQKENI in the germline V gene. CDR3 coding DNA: TGTGCCAGCTCCCCTCTGTGGGGCGGCCGCACAGATACGCAGTATTTT. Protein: CASSPLWGGRTDTQYF.

The CDR3 is CASSSGQIITEAFF. The CDR3 DNA sequence: TGCGCCAGCAGCTCAGGACAGATCATCACTGAAGCTTTCTTT. This rearrangement joins TRBV5-1 to TRBJ1-1; weak D call: TRBD1 (6 bases). CDR1 SGHRS and CDR2 YFSETQ come from the germline V gene. Trimming removed 3 bases from V and 4 bases from J, with 13 bases in between. The CDR3 extends over 14 amino acids.

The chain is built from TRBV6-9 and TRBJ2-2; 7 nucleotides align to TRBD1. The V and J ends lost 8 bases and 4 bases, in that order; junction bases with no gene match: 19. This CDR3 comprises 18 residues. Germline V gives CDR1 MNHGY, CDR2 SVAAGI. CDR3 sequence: CASVKNNDRVRSTGELFF. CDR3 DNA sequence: TGTGCCAGCGTAAAAAACAATGACAGGGTTCGTAGCACCGGGGAGCTGTTTTTT.

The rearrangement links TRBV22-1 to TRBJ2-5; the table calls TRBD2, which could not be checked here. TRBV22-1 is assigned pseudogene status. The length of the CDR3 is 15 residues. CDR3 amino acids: CASSELAGGDETQYF. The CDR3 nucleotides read TGTGCCAGCAGTGAACTAGCGGGAGGGGATGAGACCCAGTACTTC.

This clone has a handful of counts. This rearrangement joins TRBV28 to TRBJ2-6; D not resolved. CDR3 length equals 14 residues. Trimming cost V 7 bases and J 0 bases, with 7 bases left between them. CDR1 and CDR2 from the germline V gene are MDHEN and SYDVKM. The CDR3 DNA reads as TGTGCCAGCATAGAGAGCTCTGGGGCCAACGTCCTGACTTTC. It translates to CASIESSGANVLTF.

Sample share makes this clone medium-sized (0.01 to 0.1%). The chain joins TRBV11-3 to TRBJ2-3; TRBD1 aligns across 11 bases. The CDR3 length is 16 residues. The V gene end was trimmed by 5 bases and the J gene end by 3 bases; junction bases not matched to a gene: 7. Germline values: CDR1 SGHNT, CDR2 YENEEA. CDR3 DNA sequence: TGTGCCAGCAGCCACCGGACAGGGGGCGCGACAGATACGCAGTATTTT. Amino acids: CASSHRTGGATDTQYF.

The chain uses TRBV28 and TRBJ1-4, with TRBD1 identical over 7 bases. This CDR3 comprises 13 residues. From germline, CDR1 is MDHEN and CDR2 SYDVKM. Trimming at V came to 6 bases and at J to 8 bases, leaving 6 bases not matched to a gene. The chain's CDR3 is CASRGGGKEKLFF. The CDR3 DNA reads TGTGCCAGCAGGGGAGGGGGCAAAGAAAAACTGTTTTTT.

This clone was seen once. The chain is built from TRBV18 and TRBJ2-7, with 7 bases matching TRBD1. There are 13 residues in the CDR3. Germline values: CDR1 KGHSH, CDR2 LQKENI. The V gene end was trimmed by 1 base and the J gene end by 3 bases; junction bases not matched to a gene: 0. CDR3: CASSPRTGYEQYF. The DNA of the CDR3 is TGTGCCAGCTCACCACGGACAGGCTACGAGCAGTACTTC.